This TCR beta chain originates from a study of cytomegalovirus exposure and HLA in healthy donors. The PCR had 60 Vbeta and 13 Jbeta primers. Some clones are missing from TCRdb's copy, which holds only in-frame ones; the method was immunoSEQ multiplex PCR. The sample holds 150,000 to 200,000 clones, around 62% seen once. Worth noting for this clone: The antigen is not known.

The study, taken as a whole, reports: Segments of the TCR beta V type were, in most cases, productive about 90% or about 30% of the time in an earlier analysis. Investigators reported 150 to 200 TCR beta chains as tied to cytomegalovirus. It emerged from a later analysis that several of the most significant clusters appeared to be linked to common viral pathogens. It is likely that the observed cluster of highly shared sequence variants was a sequencing artifact.

CDR1 and CDR2 (germline): LNHDA, SQIVND (reference sequence). This CDR3 comprises 14 residues. Trimming shortened V by 7 bases and J by 2 bases, and 11 bases separated the two germline ends. Sequenced material: PBMCs. J is TRBJ1-4 and V is TRBV19; D might be TRBD1 (6 bases). This receptor was identified in a man aged 40-55 years in good health and CMV-seronegative. The CDR3 spells CASNRDNTNEKLFF. CDR3 coding DNA: TGTGCCAGTAATCGGGACAACACTAATGAAAAACTGTTTTTT.